This TCR beta chain was documented in a study of T cells in Graves' hyperthyroidism and ophthalmopathy. Stable Graves' hyperthyroidism meant no ophthalmopathy progression within 18 months. Fresh peripheral blood, 10 ml, yielded the PBMCs. The germline V gene has CDR1 SGHTA and CDR2 FQGTGA. V shed 4 bases and J shed 5 bases, with 17 bases lying between them. The CDR3 length is 15 residues. Researchers amplified the TCR beta CDR3 regions from RNA transcripts. When the TCR CDR3 underwent first-round RT-PCR, the HTBI primer set was used. TCRdb reprocessed the multiplex PCR reads via MiXCR and lists one record per CDR3 protein. The sample consists of some 350,000 distinct CDR3 sequences, about 18% of them appearing once. General study findings and limits: Among clonotypes expanded in thyroid above 0.001, most were also found in blood. Stable hyperthyroidism was told apart from ophthalmopathy by a model built on 13 V-J features.

The table lists this clonotype with a few counts. Its antigen is undetermined. The V call is TRBV7-3, the J call TRBJ2-5; D possibly matches TRBD1 or TRBD2 (7 bases each). This receptor was taken from a woman aged 18-29 years with Graves' hyperthyroidism. The source material was blood. The CDR3 nucleotides read TGTGCCAGCAGCTCCGAGACAGGGAGGGGGGAGACCCAGTACTTC. Translated, it gives CASSSETGRGETQYF.